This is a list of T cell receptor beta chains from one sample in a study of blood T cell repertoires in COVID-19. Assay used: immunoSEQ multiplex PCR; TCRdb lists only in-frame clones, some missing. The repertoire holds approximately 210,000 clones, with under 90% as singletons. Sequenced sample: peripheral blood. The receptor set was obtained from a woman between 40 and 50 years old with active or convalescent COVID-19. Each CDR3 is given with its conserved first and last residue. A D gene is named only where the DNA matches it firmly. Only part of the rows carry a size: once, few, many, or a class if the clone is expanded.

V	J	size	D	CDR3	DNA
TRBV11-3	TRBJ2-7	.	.	CASSPPVGAYEQYF	TGTGCCAGCAGTCCACCAGTAGGGGCCTACGAGCAGTACTTC
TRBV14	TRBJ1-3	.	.	CASSQGYFPGNTIYF	TGTGCCAGCAGCCAAGGTTATTTCCCTGGAAACACCATATATTTT
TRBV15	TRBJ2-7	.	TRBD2	CATSRVTSGSHEQYF	TGTGCCACCAGCAGAGTGACTAGCGGGAGCCACGAGCAGTACTTC
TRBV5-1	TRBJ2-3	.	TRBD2	CASSPGTNTDTQYF	TGCGCCAGCAGCCCCGGGACTAACACAGATACGCAGTATTTT
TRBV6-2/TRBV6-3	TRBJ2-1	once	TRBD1	CASSYSPGQGTNEQFF	TGTGCCAGCAGTTACTCACCGGGACAGGGCACGAATGAGCAGTTCTTC
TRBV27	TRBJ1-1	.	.	CASSGRAGAFF	TGTGCCAGCAGTGGGAGGGCGGGTGCTTTCTTT
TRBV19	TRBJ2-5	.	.	CASSIGAAPETQYF	TGTGCCAGTAGTATTGGGGCAGCGCCAGAGACCCAGTACTTC
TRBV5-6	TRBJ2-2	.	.	CASDLGGGLNTGELFF	TGTGCCAGCGATTTGGGAGGGGGGCTAAACACCGGGGAGCTGTTTTTT
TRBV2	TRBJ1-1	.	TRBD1	CASSGQVEAFF	TGTGCCAGCAGCGGACAGGTTGAAGCTTTCTTT
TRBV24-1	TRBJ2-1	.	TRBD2	CATSESGTSGYSYNEQFF	TGTGCCACCAGTGAGTCCGGGACTAGCGGGTACTCCTACAATGAGCAGTTCTTC
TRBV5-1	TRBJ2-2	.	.	CASSLERGRASAGELFF	TGCGCCAGCAGCTTGGAAAGGGGGAGGGCCTCGGCCGGGGAGCTGTTTTTT
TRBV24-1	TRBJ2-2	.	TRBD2	CATSAPGGPNTGELFF	TGTGCCACCAGTGCCCCGGGGGGGCCCAACACCGGGGAGCTGTTTTTT
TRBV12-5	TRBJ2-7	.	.	CASGLVQIADPYEQYF	TGTGCTAGTGGTTTGGTACAAATAGCGGATCCCTACGAGCAGTACTTC
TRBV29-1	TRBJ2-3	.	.	CSVEGAPASTDTQYF	TGCAGCGTTGAAGGGGCACCCGCCAGCACAGATACGCAGTATTTT
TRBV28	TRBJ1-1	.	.	CASSPHGGLNTEAFF	TGTGCCAGCAGTCCCCACGGGGGGTTGAACACTGAAGCTTTCTTT
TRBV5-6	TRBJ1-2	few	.	CASSLASSSTF	TGTGCCAGCAGCTTGGCCAGCTCTAGCACCTTC
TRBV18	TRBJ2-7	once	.	CASSPAGEHEQYF	TGTGCCAGCTCACCGGCAGGGGAACACGAGCAGTACTTC
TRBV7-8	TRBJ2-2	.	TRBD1	CASIGSFGTKDRAGGELFF	TGTGCCAGCATTGGTTCGTTTGGAACGAAAGACAGGGCCGGCGGGGAGCTGTTTTTT
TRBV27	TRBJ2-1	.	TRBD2	CASEGLGGPRDEQFF	TGTGCCAGTGAAGGACTAGGCGGGCCCAGGGATGAGCAGTTCTTC
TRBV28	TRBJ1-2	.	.	CATTANYGYTF	TGTGCCACTACAGCTAACTATGGCTACACCTTC
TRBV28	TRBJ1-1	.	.	CASSLFQGTEAFF	TGTGCCAGCAGTTTGTTTCAGGGCACTGAAGCTTTCTTT
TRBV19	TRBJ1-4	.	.	CASSSWGGSNEKLFF	TGTGCCAGTAGTAGTTGGGGCGGTTCTAATGAAAAACTGTTTTTT
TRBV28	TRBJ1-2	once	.	CASSSSPGEANYGYTF	TGTGCCAGCAGTTCCTCCCCAGGGGAAGCTAACTATGGCTACACCTTC
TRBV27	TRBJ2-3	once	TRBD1	CASSLGQGITDTQYF	TGTGCCAGCAGTTTGGGACAGGGAATCACAGATACGCAGTATTTT
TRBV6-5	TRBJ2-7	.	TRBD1	CATTLPGQGPNEQYF	TGTGCCACCACCCTCCCCGGACAGGGGCCCAACGAGCAGTACTTC